This T cell receptor beta chain was recovered during a study of Ad26.COV2.S vaccination and SARS-CoV-2 variants. CDR3 length: 15 residues. Germline CDR1 and CDR2: SGHDN and FVKESK. Between the trimmed V and J ends, which lost 1 base and 1 base, there was a span of 10 bases. The assay was immunoSEQ multiplex PCR, and TCRdb's table has in-frame clones only and misses some. The table lists 120,000 to 150,000 clones, more than 80% of them singletons. The specimen comprised peripheral blood, sampled after recovery from COVID-19. The V call is TRBV14, the J call TRBJ2-5; possible D gene TRBD2, 5 bases. The sequence came from a human donor who had recovered from COVID-19. CDR3 DNA sequence: TGTGCCAGCAGCCAAGTGAAGCGGAGCCAAGAGACCCAGTACTTC. It translates to CASSQVKRSQETQYF.